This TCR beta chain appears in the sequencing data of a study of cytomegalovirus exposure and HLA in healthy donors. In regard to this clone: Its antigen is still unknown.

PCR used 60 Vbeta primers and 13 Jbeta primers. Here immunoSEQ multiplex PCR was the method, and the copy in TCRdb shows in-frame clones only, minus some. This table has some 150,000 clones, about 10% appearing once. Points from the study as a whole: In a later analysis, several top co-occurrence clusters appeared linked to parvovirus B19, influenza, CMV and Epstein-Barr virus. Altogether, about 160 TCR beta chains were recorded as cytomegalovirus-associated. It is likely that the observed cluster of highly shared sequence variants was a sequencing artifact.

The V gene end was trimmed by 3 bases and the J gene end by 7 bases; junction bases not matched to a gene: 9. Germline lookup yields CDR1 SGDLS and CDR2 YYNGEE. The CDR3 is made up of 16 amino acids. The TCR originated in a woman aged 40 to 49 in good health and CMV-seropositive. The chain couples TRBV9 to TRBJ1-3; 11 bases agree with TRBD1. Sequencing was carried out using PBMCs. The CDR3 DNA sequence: TGTGCCAGCAGCGCTGCGGACAGGGGGCGCGGGAACACCATATATTTT. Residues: CASSAADRGRGNTIYF. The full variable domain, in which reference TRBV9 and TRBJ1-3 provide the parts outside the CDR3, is DSGVTQTPKHLITATGQRVTLRCSPRSGDLSVYWYQQSLDQGLQFLIQYYNGEERAKGNILERFSAQQFPDLHSELNLSSLELGDSALYFCASSAADRGRGNTIYFGEGSWLTVV.